This T cell receptor beta chain was sequenced during a study of blood T cell repertoires in COVID-19. Study overall: The United States, Italy and Spain supplied acute and convalescent COVID-19 samples. The cDNA or gDNA used as material had been derived from T cells, B-cell-depleted T cells, or PBMCs.

With V trimmed by 1 base and J by 10 bases, 11 bases remained unmatched. The CDR3 extends over 15 amino acids. Germline V gene data show CDR1 as SGHTS and CDR2 as YDEGEE. Original processing methods: Reference gene primer amplification gave estimated nucleated cell counts. The table came from immunoSEQ multiplex PCR; TCRdb's copy has only in-frame clones and leaves some out. V, J and clone size are those of that table, while D and trimming were read from the DNA. The repertoire holds about 340,000 clones, with around nine tenths as singletons. This sequence was found in a woman under 30 who had recovered from COVID-19. The V gene is TRBV5-8, the J gene TRBJ2-1, with TRBD2 matching over 7 bases. The source material was peripheral blood. The CDR3 nucleotides read TGTGCCAGCAGCTTGTGGGGGGAGGGCCGTCACGAGCAGTTCTTC. Its translation is CASSLWGEGRHEQFF.